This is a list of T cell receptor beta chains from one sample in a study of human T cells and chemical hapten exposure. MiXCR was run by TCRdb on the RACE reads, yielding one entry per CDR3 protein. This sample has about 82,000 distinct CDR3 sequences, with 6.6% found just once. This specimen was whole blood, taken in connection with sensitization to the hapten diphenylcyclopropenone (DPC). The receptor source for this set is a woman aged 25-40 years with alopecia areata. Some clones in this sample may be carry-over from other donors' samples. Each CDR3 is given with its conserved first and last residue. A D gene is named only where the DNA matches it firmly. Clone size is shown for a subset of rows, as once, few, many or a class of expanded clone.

TGTGCCAGCAGCGATGGACAGGGGACTATGAACACTGAAGCTTTCTTT | CASSDGQGTMNTEAFF | TRBV9 | many | TRBD1 | TRBJ1-1
TGTGCCAGCAGCTTAGGGCGGAATAATTCACCCCTCCACTTT | CASSLGRNNSPLHF | TRBV7-6 | many | - | TRBJ1-6
TGTGCCAGCTTCCCGGGGAGCCACCAAGAGACCCAGTACTTC | CASFPGSHQETQYF | TRBV5-4 | few | - | TRBJ2-5
TGTGCCAGCAGTTACTCGAACGTCTGGCTGACGCCTGAAGCTTTCTTT | CASSYSNVWLTPEAFF | TRBV6-6 | few | - | TRBJ1-1
TGCGCCAGCAGATCCCGGGACAGGGGGTCCTACGAGCAGTACTTC | CASRSRDRGSYEQYF | TRBV5-1 | many | TRBD1 | TRBJ2-7
TGTGCCAGCAGTTACTCGAGGGCAGGGGAGGGCTACACCTTC | CASSYSRAGEGYTF | TRBV6-6 | many | - | TRBJ1-2
TGTGCCAGCTCACCACTTCGCCAGGCGAACACTGAAGCTTTCTTT | CASSPLRQANTEAFF | TRBV18 | few | - | TRBJ1-1
TGTGCCAGCAGCTTAAGGGGCAGTTCTTTATCAGATACGCAGTATTTT | CASSLRGSSLSDTQYF | TRBV7-3 | few | - | TRBJ2-3
TGCAGTGCTAGAGATCGGGTCGGAAACAATGAGCAGTTCTTC | CSARDRVGNNEQFF | TRBV20-1 | many | - | TRBJ2-1
TGCAGCGCCATTGCCGTACAAGAGACCCAGTACTTC | CSAIAVQETQYF | TRBV29-1 | many | - | TRBJ2-5
TGTGCCAGCTTATCGACTAGTGGAGGCACAGATACGCAGTATTTT | CASLSTSGGTDTQYF | TRBV6-1 | - | - | TRBJ2-3
TGTGCCAGCAGCCTTAGACAGACTGGGGAGACCCAGTACTTC | CASSLRQTGETQYF | TRBV7-6 | many | - | TRBJ2-5
TGCGCCAGCAGCTTGTACGGCGGGGAGGCAAATGAGCAGTTCTTC | CASSLYGGEANEQFF | TRBV5-1 | once | - | TRBJ2-1